These T cell receptor beta chains were read from a single sample in a study of cytotoxic CD8 clonotypes in ibrutinib-treated CLL. The repertoire was sequenced with immunoSEQ multiplex PCR; TCRdb's copy has only in-frame clones and lacks some. This table holds 100,000 to 150,000 clones, 80% to 90% found once. The sequences come from PBMCs, collected after 24 months of ibrutinib treatment. The receptors were sampled from a human donor with chronic lymphocytic leukemia. The CDR3 runs from the conserved cysteine through the conserved F or W. D genes are given only for firm matches. Size is stated for part of the rows, as once, few or many counts, or as a class when the clone is expanded.

cdr3_length	clone_size	v_call	d_call	j_call	cdr3_nt	cdr3_aa
13	NA	TRBV7-9	NA	TRBJ1-5	TGTGCCAGCAGCCGGGACGCTCGTCAGCCCCAGCATTTT	CASSRDARQPQHF
12	NA	TRBV9	NA	TRBJ1-1	TGTGCCAGCAGCGTAGTGGGGTCTGAAGCTTTCTTT	CASSVVGSEAFF
15	NA	TRBV7-9	NA	TRBJ1-4	TGTGCCAGCAGCCCCCCCGGAGGGTATTGGGAAAAACTGTTTTTT	CASSPPGGYWEKLFF
13	few	TRBV19	TRBD1	TRBJ2-7	TGTGCCAGTAGTATGCAGGGGGCGCGGGAGCAGTACTTC	CASSMQGAREQYF
18	NA	TRBV28	NA	TRBJ1-2	TGTGCCAGCAGTTTAGCCACGCAGGGTTTCATGACTAACTATGGCTACACCTTC	CASSLATQGFMTNYGYTF
13	once	TRBV5-1	NA	TRBJ2-5	TGCGCCAGCAGCTTGGGGGCGCAAGAGACCCAGTACTTC	CASSLGAQETQYF
15	NA	TRBV7-9	NA	TRBJ2-1	TGTGCCAGCAGCTTGTCCAGGGGAGGGAACAATGAGCAGTTCTTC	CASSLSRGGNNEQFF
15	NA	TRBV5-4	NA	TRBJ2-3	TGTGCCAGCAGCCTACTAGCCATCAGCACAGATACGCAGTATTTT	CASSLLAISTDTQYF
16	NA	TRBV7-3	NA	TRBJ2-7	TGTGCCAGCAGCTCCCACCCCCGGATCGTAGTATACGAGCAGTACTTC	CASSSHPRIVVYEQYF
16	NA	TRBV18	TRBD1	TRBJ2-7	TGTGCCAGCTCAACCAGACAGGGCTTATTAGACTACGAGCAGTACTTC	CASSTRQGLLDYEQYF
19	NA	TRBV28	TRBD1	TRBJ2-1	TGTGCCAGCAGTTTAAGCGACTGGTTGGGACAGAGTCACCACAATGAGCAGTTCTTC	CASSLSDWLGQSHHNEQFF
15	NA	TRBV2	TRBD1	TRBJ2-5	TGTGCCAGCAGTGAAGCAGGGACAGGGGGTAAGACCCAGTACTTC	CASSEAGTGGKTQYF
12	NA	TRBV18	TRBD1	TRBJ2-7	TGTGCCAGCTCACAGACAGGGGACGAGCAGTACTTC	CASSQTGDEQYF
18	NA	TRBV7-8	TRBD2	TRBJ2-3	TGTGCCAGCAGCCCCCTCCCGGTGACTAGCGGGAGGAGGGATACGCAGTATTTT	CASSPLPVTSGRRDTQYF
16	NA	TRBV5-1	TRBD2	TRBJ2-3	TGCGCCAGCAGCTTGGGGTCCGAGCGGGAGTACGATACGCAGTATTTT	CASSLGSEREYDTQYF
15	NA	TRBV5-4	NA	TRBJ2-5	TGTGCCAGCAGCAGAGAGGGACTGAACCAAGAGACCCAGTACTTC	CASSREGLNQETQYF
15	NA	TRBV5-4	TRBD2	TRBJ2-7	TGTGCCAGCAGCTTGGTGGTGGGAGGGCCTAGCGAGCAGTACTTC	CASSLVVGGPSEQYF
14	NA	TRBV5-1	NA	TRBJ2-5	TGCGCCAGCAGCCCTGATGGGGTTCAAGAGACCCAGTACTTC	CASSPDGVQETQYF
16	NA	TRBV18	NA	TRBJ2-3	TGTGCCAGCTCACCGTCGCAGGCTAGTGGGACAGATACGCAGTATTTT	CASSPSQASGTDTQYF
11	NA	TRBV29-1	NA	TRBJ2-7	TGCAGCGTTGAGATCGAATACGAGCAGTACTTC	CSVEIEYEQYF
14	NA	TRBV5-5	NA	TRBJ1-1	TGTGCCAGCAGCTTGCTTCAGGGAAACACTGAAGCTTTCTTT	CASSLLQGNTEAFF
13	once	TRBV27	NA	TRBJ1-4	TGTGCCAGCCACAGGGTTCGGGGTGAAAAACTGTTTTTT	CASHRVRGEKLFF